The present entry profiles one T cell receptor (beta chain) with its context. The data originate from a study of blood T cell repertoires in COVID-19. Whole-study context: Sample material is recorded as cDNA or gDNA derived from T cells, B-cell-depleted T cells, or PBMCs.

V gave up 7 bases and J gave up 1 base; unmatched junction bases: 8. CDR3 length: 15 amino acids. The germline gives CDR1 SGHDN, CDR2 FVKESK. TCRdb's copy holds only in-frame clones and misses some; the assay was immunoSEQ multiplex PCR. The sample contains about 200,000 clones, 65% to 90% of which appear only once. The TCR was taken from a woman aged 40-49 years with acute COVID-19. The sequenced sample consisted of PBMCs or T cells enriched from blood (not recorded which). V gene TRBV14 combines with J gene TRBJ1-1; 8 bases line up with TRBD1. The CDR3 reads CASNPGQGGNTEAFF. The DNA for the CDR3 is TGTGCCAGCAACCCCGGACAGGGCGGGAACACTGAAGCTTTCTTT.